The 9 T cell receptor beta chains below come from one sample, sequenced in a study of blood T cells in healthy people across ages (dated by TCRdb to 2014 to 2015). Libraries were constructed by 5' RACE. The sequencer was an Illumina HiSeq 2500. A second PCR of roughly 7 to 11 cycles was run with a J-beta primer mix and a sample-barcoded 5' primer. In TCRdb, the public reads were trimmed at Q25 with fastp and aligned with MiXCR, with productive beta chains retained. Each entry is one CDR3 protein sequence, shown with its most common DNA and genes. The sample records 580,000 or so distinct CDR3 sequences, around 48% of which are singletons. In total, the top ten clones hold 20% to 25% of the sample. Material for sequencing was blood. These receptors were obtained from an elderly man in good health.

The J gene is TRBJ2-4, the V gene TRBV6-2 or TRBV6-3, with D unclear. From germline, CDR1 is MNHEY and CDR2 SVGEGT. Trimming cost V 7 bases and J 0 bases, with 13 bases left between them. The length of the CDR3 is 15 residues. The CDR3 DNA sequence: TGTGCCAGCAAGTTCCGCTCCTTAGCCAAAAACATTCAGTACTTC. Its protein is CASKFRSLAKNIQYF.

This clonotype was found many times. This chain links TRBV6-6 with TRBJ2-7; D is perhaps TRBD1 (6 bases). V shed 8 bases and J shed 3 bases, with 17 bases lying between them. Germline CDR1 MNHNY, CDR2 SVGAGI (reference sequence). The CDR3 consists of 14 residues. CDR3 nucleotides: TGTGCCAGCGCGAGTCCGGGACAACTCTACGAGCAGTACTTC. Translation: CASASPGQLYEQYF.

This clonotype was detected many times. The rearrangement joins TRBV9 to TRBJ2-1; perhaps D is TRBD1 or TRBD2 (5 bases each). CDR1 and CDR2 from the germline V gene are SGDLS and YYNGEE. V was shortened by 4 bases and J by 10 bases, with 15 bases between the two germline ends. CDR3 length: 13 residues. CDR3 sequence: CASSPGTPSEQFF. CDR3 nucleotides: TGTGCCAGCAGCCCTGGGACCCCCAGCGAGCAGTTCTTC.

This clonotype was seen a few times. This chain uses TRBV7-2 with TRBJ1-4, with TRBD1 as a possible D gene (5 bases). This CDR3 has 16 residues. Trimming took off 3 bases at V and 9 bases at J, with 20 bases between the two ends. Looked up from germline, CDR1 is SGHTA and CDR2 is FQGNSA. CDR3 loop: CASSFGGWQGRQKLFF. The CDR3 DNA reads TGTGCCAGCAGCTTCGGGGGATGGCAGGGAAGGCAAAAACTGTTTTTT.

The V gene is TRBV12-3 or TRBV12-4, the J gene TRBJ1-4; D is perhaps TRBD1 (5 bases). Trimming pared 5 bases from V and 10 bases from J, leaving 14 bases between. The CDR3 loop spans 13 amino acids. The chain's CDR3 is CASSPTGAVKLFF. For the CDR3, the DNA is TGTGCCAGCAGTCCCACTGGGGCCGTAAAACTGTTTTTT.

J is TRBJ2-5 and V is TRBV7-9; tentatively, D is TRBD1 (7 bases). The better agreement between TRBJ2-7 and the DNA end casts doubt on the J call. The CDR3 spans 14 residues. The V gene's germline CDR1 is SEHNR and CDR2 FQNEAQ (reference sequence). Written as DNA, the CDR3 is TGTGCCAGCAGCTTTTCGGCAGGGGGGAACGAGCAGTACTTC. Its protein product is CASSFSAGGNEQYF.

There are many counts of this clonotype. The chain recombines TRBV20-1 with TRBJ1-1, with TRBD1 as a possible D gene (5 bases). In germline, CDR1 is DFQATT, CDR2 SNEGSKA (reference sequence). CDR3 length: 13 amino acids. V lost 1 base to trimming and J lost 1 base, with 7 bases between them. CDR3 sequence: CSARGQTNTEAFF. CDR3 DNA: TGCAGTGCTAGAGGACAGACGAACACTGAAGCTTTCTTT.

J is TRBJ1-1 and V is TRBV5-8, with unresolved D. V lost 4 bases and J lost 8, with 15 bases in between. The CDR3 is 13 residues long. The germline CDR1 and CDR2 sequences are SGHTS and YDEGEE. CDR3 nucleotide sequence: TGTGCCAGCAGCGCGAACCCGGGTCAAGAAGCTTTCTTT. Protein sequence: CASSANPGQEAFF.

CDR3 nucleotides: TGTGCCAGCAGTTTAGAGGTGTGGGGGGCAGGATCACCCCTCCACTTT. The encoded protein is CASSLEVWGAGSPLHF. The genes are TRBV12-3 or TRBV12-4 and TRBJ1-6, with a weak D call TRBD1 (6 bases). V lost 1 base, J lost 10 bases, and 17 bases lay in between. The CDR3 loop spans 16 amino acids.